A single T cell receptor beta chain is shown here with its context. Antigen specificity is unknown. These data belong to a study of T cells after yellow fever vaccination. The CDR3 runs to 13 residues. Per germline, CDR1 MNHNY and CDR2 SVGAGI (reference sequence). The ends were cut back, 5 bases at V and 0 bases at J, with 7 bases in the middle. General study results and limits: Within FACS-sorted repertoires, abundant clonotypes contaminating from the bulk population could be present.

Via MiXCR, TCRdb re-called the 5' RACE reads, giving one row per CDR3 protein. The repertoire consists of 250,000 to 400,000 distinct CDR3 sequences, with approximately 4% occurring once and the leading ten covering around 23%. The V and J genes are TRBV6-6 and TRBJ1-1, with D hard to call. The receptor's source is a man aged 18 to 29 who received the YFV17D yellow fever vaccine. Sample: PBMCs, taken 5 days after the yellow fever booster vaccination. The CDR3 DNA reads TGTGCCAGCAGTATACCTATGAACACTGAAGCTTTCTTT. It specifies CASSIPMNTEAFF.